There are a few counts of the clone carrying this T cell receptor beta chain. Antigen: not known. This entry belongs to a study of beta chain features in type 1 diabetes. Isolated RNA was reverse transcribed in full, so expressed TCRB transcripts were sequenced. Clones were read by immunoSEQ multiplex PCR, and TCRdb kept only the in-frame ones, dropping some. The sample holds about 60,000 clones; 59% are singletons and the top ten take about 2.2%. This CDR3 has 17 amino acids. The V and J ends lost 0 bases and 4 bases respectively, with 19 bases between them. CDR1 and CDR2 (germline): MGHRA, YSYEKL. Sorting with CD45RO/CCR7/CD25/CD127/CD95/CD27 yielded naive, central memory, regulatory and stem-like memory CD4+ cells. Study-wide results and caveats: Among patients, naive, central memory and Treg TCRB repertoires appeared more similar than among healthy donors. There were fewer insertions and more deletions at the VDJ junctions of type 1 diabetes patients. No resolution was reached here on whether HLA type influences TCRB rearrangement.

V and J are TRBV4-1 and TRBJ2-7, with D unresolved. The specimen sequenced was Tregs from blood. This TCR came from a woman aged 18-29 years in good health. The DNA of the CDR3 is TGCGCCAGCAGCCAAGATATGGTAGGAGTCCTCTGGTACGAGCAGTACTTC. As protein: CASSQDMVGVLWYEQYF.